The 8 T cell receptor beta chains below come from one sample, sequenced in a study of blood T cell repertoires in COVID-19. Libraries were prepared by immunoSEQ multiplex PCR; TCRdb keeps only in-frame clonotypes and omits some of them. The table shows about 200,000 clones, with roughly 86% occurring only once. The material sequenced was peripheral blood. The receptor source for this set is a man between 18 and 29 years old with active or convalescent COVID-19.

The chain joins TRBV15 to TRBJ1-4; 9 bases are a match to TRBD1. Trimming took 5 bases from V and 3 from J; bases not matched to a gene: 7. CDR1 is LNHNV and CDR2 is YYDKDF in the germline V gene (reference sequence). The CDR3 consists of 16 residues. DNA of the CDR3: TGTGCCACCAGCGGAGGACAGGGGTTAGCTAATGAAAAACTGTTTTTT. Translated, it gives CATSGGQGLANEKLFF.

The CDR3: CASSPGHPPSSYNSPLHF. In DNA form, the CDR3 reads TGTGCCAGCAGCCCAGGACACCCGCCGAGCTCCTATAATTCACCCCTCCACTTT. This chain joins TRBV5-8 and TRBJ1-6, with TRBD1 as a possible D gene (5 bases). V lost 4 bases to trimming and J lost 0 bases, with 17 bases between them. This CDR3 is built from 18 residues. Germline V lookup: CDR1 SGHTS, CDR2 YDEGEE.

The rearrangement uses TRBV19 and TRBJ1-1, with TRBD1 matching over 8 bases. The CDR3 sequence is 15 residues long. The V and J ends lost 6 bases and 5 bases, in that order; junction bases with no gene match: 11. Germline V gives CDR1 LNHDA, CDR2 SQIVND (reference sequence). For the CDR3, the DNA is TGTGCCAGTAGCCCGGACAGGGCGACTTTGACTGAAGCTTTCTTT. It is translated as CASSPDRATLTEAFF.

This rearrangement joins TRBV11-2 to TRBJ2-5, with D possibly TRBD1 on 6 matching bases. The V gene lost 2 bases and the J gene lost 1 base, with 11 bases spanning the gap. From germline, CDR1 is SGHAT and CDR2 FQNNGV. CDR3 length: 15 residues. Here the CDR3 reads CASSLMMGAQETQYF. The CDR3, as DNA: TGTGCCAGCAGCTTAATGATGGGGGCCCAAGAGACCCAGTACTTC.

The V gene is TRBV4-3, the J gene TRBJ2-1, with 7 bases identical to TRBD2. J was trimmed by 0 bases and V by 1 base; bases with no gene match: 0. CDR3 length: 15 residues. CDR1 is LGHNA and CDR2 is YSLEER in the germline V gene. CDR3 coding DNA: TGCGCCAGCAGCCAAGGACTAGCCTCCTACAATGAGCAGTTCTTC. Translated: CASSQGLASYNEQFF.

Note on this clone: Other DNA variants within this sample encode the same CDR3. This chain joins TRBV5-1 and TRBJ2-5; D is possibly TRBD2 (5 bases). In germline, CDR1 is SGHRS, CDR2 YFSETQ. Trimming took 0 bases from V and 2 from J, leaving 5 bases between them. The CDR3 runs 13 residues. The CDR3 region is CASSLGGQETQYF. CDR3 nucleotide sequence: TGCGCCAGCAGCTTGGGCGGGCAAGAGACCCAGTACTTC.

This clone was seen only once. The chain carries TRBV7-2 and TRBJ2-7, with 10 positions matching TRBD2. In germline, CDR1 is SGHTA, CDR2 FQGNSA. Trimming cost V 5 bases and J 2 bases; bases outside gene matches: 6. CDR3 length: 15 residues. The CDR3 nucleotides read TGTGCCAGCAGCCGCCCTAGCGGGAGAGCCTACGAGCAGTACTTC. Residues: CASSRPSGRAYEQYF. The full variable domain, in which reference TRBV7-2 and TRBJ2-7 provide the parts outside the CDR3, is GAGVSQSPSNKVTEKGKDVELRCDPISGHTALYWYRQSLGQGLEFLIYFQGNSAPDKSGLPSDRFSAERTGGSVSTLTIQRTQQEDSAVYLCASSRPSGRAYEQYFGPGTRLTVT.

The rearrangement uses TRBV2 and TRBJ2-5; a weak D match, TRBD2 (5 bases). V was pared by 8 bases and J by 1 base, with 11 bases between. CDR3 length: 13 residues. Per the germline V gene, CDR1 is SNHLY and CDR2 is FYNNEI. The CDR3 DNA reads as TGTGCCAGCTCCGGGGATCTCCAAGAGACCCAGTACTTC. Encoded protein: CASSGDLQETQYF.